This T cell receptor (beta chain) came from a study of blood T cell repertoires in COVID-19. Study-wide context: Acute-phase and convalescent COVID-19 samples originated in the United States, Italy and Spain. PBMCs, B-cell-depleted T cells, or T cells were the source of the cDNA or gDNA that made up the material.

Original analysis: Reference gene primer amplification yielded estimated nucleated cell counts. Repertoires were generated with immunoSEQ multiplex PCR, while TCRdb's copy carries only in-frame clones and drops some. D and trimming were read from the DNA, whereas the V and J calls and clone size are those reported in that table. Of around 170,000 clones listed, around 72% were seen once; the top ten hold around 3%. The CDR3 is 13 amino acids. Germline loops: CDR1 MDHEN, CDR2 SYDVKM. Deletions cut 6 bases from V and 0 bases from J, with 9 bases between. The chain employs TRBV28 and TRBJ2-7; D gene ambiguous. Sequences were obtained from peripheral blood. This clonotype was sampled from a woman older than 75 with acute or convalescent COVID-19. CDR3 region: CASSPKTSYEQYF. The CDR3 DNA sequence: TGTGCCAGCAGCCCTAAAACCTCCTACGAGCAGTACTTC. Together with reference TRBV28 and TRBJ2-7, the CDR3 gives the full variable domain: DVKVTQSSRYLVKRTGEKVFLECVQDMDHENMFWYRQDPGLGLRLIYFSYDVKMKEKGDIPEGYSVSREKKERFSLILESASTNQTSMYLCASSPKTSYEQYFGPGTRLTVT.